The entry that follows covers one T cell receptor (beta chain) sequence. The CDR3 is 17 amino acids. Trimming shortened V by 0 bases and J by 3 bases, and 18 bases separated the two germline ends. Germline values: CDR1 MNHEY, CDR2 SVGAGI. Amplification of TCR beta CDR3 regions used RNA transcripts. After a first-round RT-PCR with HTBI primers, a second-round multiplex PCR was run. TCRdb re-analysed the multiplex PCR reads in MiXCR, keeping a single row per CDR3 protein. The sample has approximately 460,000 distinct CDR3 sequences; roughly an eighth are singletons. This sample was taken from a study of Graves' ophthalmopathy and Graves' hyperthyroidism.

This clonotype was obtained from a woman in her 30s with Graves' ophthalmopathy. The rearrangement joins TRBV6-5 to TRBJ2-7; D not certain. The sequenced sample was blood. The CDR3 DNA is TGTGCCAGCAGTTACTCGACTGCGTTCGGTAAACTCTACGAGCAGTACTTC. Its protein product is CASSYSTAFGKLYEQYF.